A single T cell receptor beta chain is shown here with its context. Antigen: not known. These data originate in a study of metastatic and nonmetastatic thyroid tumors. Across the study: A comparison of repertoires was made across blood and tumor or nodule tissue from malignant and benign thyroid patients.

The CDR3 spans 13 residues. Germline V lookup: CDR1 MNHNS, CDR2 SASEGT. V lost 5 bases and J lost 4, with 8 bases in between. General study results and limits: Significantly greater TCR beta diversity was reportedly found in malignant thyroid tumors than in benign nodules (in blood and tumor).

Patients were all untreated before their thyroid surgery. In the source study's methods: The study built a papillary thyroid cancer distant-metastasis classifier from CDR3 differences across clinicopathological groups. TCRdb reanalyzed the PCR reads via MiXCR. TCRdb, rather than the study authors, made the V and J calls. Of some 30,000 clones detected, just under 30% appear once; the ten largest clones hold about 32%. The clonotype was recovered from a female donor with papillary thyroid cancer or a benign thyroid nodule (not recorded which). Some clones in this sample may be carry-over from other donors' samples. What was sequenced was blood. The chain employs TRBV6-1 and TRBJ2-2; D remains ambiguous. The CDR3 reads CASSLGVTGELFF. In nucleotides, the CDR3 is TGTGCCAGCAGTCTTGGGGTCACCGGGGAGCTGTTTTTT.